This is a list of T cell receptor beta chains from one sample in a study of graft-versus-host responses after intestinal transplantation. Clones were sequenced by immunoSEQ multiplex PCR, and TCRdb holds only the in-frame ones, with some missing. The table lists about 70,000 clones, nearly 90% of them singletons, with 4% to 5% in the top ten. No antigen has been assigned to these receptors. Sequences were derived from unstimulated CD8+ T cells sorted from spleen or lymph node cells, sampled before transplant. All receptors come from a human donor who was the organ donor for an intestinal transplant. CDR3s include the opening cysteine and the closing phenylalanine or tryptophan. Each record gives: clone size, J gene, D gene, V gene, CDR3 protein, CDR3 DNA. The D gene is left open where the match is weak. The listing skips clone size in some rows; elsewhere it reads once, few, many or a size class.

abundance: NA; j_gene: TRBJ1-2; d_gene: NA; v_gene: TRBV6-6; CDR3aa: CASYRPYGYTF; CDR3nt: TGTGCCAGCTATCGTCCCTATGGCTACACCTTC
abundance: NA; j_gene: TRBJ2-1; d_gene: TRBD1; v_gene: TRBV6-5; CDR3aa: CASSSQQGAYEQFF; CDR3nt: TGTGCCAGCAGTTCCCAACAGGGGGCTTATGAGCAGTTCTTC
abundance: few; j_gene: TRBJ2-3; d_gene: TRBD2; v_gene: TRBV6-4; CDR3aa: CASSEAGGTDTQYF; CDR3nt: TGTGCCAGCAGTGAAGCGGGGGGCACAGATACGCAGTATTTT
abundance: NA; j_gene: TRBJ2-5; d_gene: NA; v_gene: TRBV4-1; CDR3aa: CASSPNLEETQYF; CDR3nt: TGCGCCAGCAGCCCGAACCTAGAGGAGACCCAGTACTTC
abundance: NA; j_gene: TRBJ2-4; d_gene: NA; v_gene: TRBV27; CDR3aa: CASSLLGGKNIQYF; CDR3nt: TGTGCCAGCAGTTTACTCGGGGGCAAAAACATTCAGTACTTC
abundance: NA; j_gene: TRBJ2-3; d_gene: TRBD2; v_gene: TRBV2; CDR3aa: CASSPTSGTADTQYF; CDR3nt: TGTGCCAGCAGCCCCACTAGCGGGACGGCAGATACGCAGTATTTT
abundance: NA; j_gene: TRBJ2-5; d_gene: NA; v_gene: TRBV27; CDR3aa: CASSLGPQETQYF; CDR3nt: TGTGCCAGCAGTTTGGGGCCGCAAGAGACCCAGTACTTC
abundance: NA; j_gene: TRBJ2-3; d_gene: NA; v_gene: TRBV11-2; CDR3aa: CASSLGPGLDTQYF; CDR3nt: TGTGCCAGCAGCTTAGGTCCGGGACTAGATACGCAGTATTTT
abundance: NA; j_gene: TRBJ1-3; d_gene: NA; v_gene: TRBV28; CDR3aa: CASSAQDDSGNTIYF; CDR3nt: TGTGCCAGCAGTGCCCAGGATGACTCTGGAAACACCATATATTTT
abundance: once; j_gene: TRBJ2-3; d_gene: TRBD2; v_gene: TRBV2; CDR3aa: CASNQKRTSGGTDTQYF; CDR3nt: TGTGCCAGCAATCAAAAAAGGACTAGCGGGGGCACAGATACGCAGTATTTT
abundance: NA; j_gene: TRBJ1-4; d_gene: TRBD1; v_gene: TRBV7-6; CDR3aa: CASSPHRGQGGEKLFF; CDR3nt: TGTGCCAGCAGCCCCCACAGGGGGCAGGGAGGAGAAAAACTGTTTTTT
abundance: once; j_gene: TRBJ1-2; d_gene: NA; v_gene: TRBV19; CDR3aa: CASSMSGYYGYTF; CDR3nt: TGTGCCAGTAGTATGAGCGGGTACTATGGCTACACCTTC
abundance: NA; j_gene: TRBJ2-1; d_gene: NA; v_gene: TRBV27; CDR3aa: CASSSPGDYNEQFF; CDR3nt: TGTGCCAGCAGTTCCCCAGGGGACTACAATGAGCAGTTCTTC
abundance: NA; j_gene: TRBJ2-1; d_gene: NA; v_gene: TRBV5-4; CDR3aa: CASRTSEGNEQFF; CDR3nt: TGTGCCAGCAGGACCTCAGAGGGCAATGAGCAGTTCTTC
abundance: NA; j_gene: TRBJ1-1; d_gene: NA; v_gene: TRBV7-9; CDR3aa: CASSLAHLEAFF; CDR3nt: TGTGCCAGCAGCTTAGCCCATTTGGAAGCTTTCTTT
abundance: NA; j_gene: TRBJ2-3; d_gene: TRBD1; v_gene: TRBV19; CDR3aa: CASRWDRGLGTDTQYF; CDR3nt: TGTGCCAGTAGGTGGGACAGGGGGCTTGGCACAGATACGCAGTATTTT
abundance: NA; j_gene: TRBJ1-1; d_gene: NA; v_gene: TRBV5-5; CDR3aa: CASSSVSGMSGTEAFF; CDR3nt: TGTGCCAGCAGCTCCGTTTCCGGGATGTCCGGGACTGAAGCTTTCTTT
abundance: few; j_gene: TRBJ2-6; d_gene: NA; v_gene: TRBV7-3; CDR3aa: CASSLGGANVLTF; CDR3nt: TGTGCCAGCAGCCTGGGCGGGGCCAACGTCCTGACTTTC
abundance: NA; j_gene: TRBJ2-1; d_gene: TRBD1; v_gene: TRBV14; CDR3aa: CASSQSGTVSYNEQFF; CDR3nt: TGTGCCAGCAGCCAGTCCGGGACAGTGTCCTACAATGAGCAGTTCTTC
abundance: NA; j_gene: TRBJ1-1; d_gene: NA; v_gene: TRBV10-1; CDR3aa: CASSGGCRLEAFF; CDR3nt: TGCGCCAGCAGTGGAGGATGCAGACTTGAAGCTTTCTTT
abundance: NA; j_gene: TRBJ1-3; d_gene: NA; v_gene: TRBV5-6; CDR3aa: CASSLAGSGNTIYF; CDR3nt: TGTGCCAGCAGCTTGGCGGGTTCTGGAAACACCATATATTTT
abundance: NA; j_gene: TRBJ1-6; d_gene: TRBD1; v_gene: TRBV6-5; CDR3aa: CASSEGTGVSPLHF; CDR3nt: TGTGCCAGCAGTGAAGGGACAGGGGTATCACCCCTCCACTTT
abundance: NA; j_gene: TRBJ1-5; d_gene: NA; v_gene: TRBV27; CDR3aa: CASRLTVIAAQPQHF; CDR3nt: TGTGCCAGCAGACTTACAGTTATAGCGGCTCAGCCCCAGCATTTT
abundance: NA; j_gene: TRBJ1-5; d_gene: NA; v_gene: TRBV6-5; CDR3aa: CASSYSREDQPQHF; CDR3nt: TGTGCCAGCAGTTACTCAAGGGAGGATCAGCCCCAGCATTTT
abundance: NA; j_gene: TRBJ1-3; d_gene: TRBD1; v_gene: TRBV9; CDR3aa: CASSAGQGYGNTIYF; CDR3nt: TGTGCCAGCAGCGCGGGACAGGGTTACGGAAACACCATATATTTT
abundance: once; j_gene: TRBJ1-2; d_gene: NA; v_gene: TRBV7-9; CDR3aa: CASSSQPRTVSGNYGYTF; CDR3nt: TGTGCCAGCAGCTCCCAACCTCGGACAGTATCCGGGAACTATGGCTACACCTTC
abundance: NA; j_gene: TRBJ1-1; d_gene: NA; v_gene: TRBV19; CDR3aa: CASSISGYTEAFF; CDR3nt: TGTGCCAGTAGTATTTCGGGTTACACTGAAGCTTTCTTT
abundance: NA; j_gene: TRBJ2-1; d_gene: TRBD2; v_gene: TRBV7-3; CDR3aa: CASGYDGGARLYNEQFF; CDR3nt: TGTGCCAGCGGATACGACGGGGGGGCCCGACTTTACAATGAGCAGTTCTTC
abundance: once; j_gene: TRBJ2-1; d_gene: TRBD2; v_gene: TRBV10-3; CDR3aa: CAISDSGGAYNEQFF; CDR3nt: TGTGCCATCAGTGATAGCGGGGGAGCCTACAATGAGCAGTTCTTC
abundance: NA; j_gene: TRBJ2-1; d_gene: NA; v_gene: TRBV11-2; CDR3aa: CASSLESAYNEQFF; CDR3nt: TGTGCCAGCAGCTTAGAGAGTGCTTATAATGAGCAGTTCTTC
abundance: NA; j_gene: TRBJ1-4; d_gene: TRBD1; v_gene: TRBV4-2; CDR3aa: CASSQDRGQGNEKLFF; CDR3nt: TGTGCCAGCAGCCAAGATCGGGGACAGGGTAATGAAAAACTGTTTTTT
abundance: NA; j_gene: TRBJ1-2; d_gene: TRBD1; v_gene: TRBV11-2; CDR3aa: CASSRTGETNYGYTF; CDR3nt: TGTGCCAGCAGCAGGACAGGGGAGACTAACTATGGCTACACCTTC
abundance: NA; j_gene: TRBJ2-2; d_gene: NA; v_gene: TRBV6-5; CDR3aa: CASSYEDSMNTGELFF; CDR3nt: TGTGCCAGCAGTTACGAAGACTCTATGAACACCGGGGAGCTGTTTTTT
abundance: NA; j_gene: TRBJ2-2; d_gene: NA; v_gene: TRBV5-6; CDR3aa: CASSLVPENTGELFF; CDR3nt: TGTGCCAGCAGCTTGGTTCCAGAGAACACCGGGGAGCTGTTTTTT
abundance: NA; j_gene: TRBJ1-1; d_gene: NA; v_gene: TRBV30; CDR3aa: CAWKEGTEAFF; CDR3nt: TGTGCCTGGAAGGAGGGAACTGAAGCTTTCTTT
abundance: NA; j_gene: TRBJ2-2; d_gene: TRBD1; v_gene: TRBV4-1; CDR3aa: CASSQNQGAGELFF; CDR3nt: TGCGCCAGCAGCCAAAACCAGGGGGCCGGGGAGCTGTTTTTT
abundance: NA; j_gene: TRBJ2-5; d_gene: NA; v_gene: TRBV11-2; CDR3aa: CASSANQGSGPETQYF; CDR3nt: TGTGCCAGCAGCGCGAATCAGGGCTCTGGGCCTGAGACCCAGTACTTC
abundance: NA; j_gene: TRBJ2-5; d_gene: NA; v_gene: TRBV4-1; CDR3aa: CASSQGRGRETQYF; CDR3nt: TGCGCCAGCAGCCAAGGCAGGGGGAGGGAGACCCAGTACTTC
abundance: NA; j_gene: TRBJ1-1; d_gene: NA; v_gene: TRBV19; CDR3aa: CASSIVDRTVEESTEAFF; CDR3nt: TGTGCCAGTAGTATAGTTGACAGGACGGTAGAAGAGAGCACTGAAGCTTTCTTT
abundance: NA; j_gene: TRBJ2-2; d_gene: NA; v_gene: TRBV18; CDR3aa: CASSPGPYTGELFF; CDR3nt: TGTGCCAGCTCACCGGGGCCGTACACCGGGGAGCTGTTTTTT
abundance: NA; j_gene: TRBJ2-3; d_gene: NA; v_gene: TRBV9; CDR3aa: CASSVVEGADTQYF; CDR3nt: TGTGCCAGCAGCGTAGTGGAAGGGGCTGATACGCAGTATTTT
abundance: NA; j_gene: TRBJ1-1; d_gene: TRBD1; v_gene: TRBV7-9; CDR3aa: CASSYEDRGWRMNTEAFF; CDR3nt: TGTGCCAGCAGCTATGAAGACAGGGGGTGGCGGATGAACACTGAAGCTTTCTTT
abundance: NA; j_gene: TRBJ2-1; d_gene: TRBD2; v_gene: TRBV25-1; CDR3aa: CASSEDGRGLFYEQFF; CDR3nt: TGTGCCAGCAGTGAAGACGGGAGGGGCCTGTTCTATGAGCAGTTCTTC
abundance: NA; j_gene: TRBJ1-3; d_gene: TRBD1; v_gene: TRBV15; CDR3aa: CATSRDSTGAGNTIYF; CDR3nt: TGTGCCACCAGCAGAGATTCAACAGGGGCTGGAAACACCATATATTTT
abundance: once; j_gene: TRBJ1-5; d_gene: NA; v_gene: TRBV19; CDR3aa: CASSIGGHKNQPQHF; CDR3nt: TGTGCCAGTAGTATAGGTGGACACAAAAATCAGCCCCAGCATTTT